These 10 T cell receptor beta chains were sequenced from one sample in a study of blood T cell repertoires in COVID-19. Clones were read by immunoSEQ multiplex PCR, and TCRdb kept only the in-frame ones, dropping some. The data show hundreds of thousands of clones, with nearly 90% seen just once and around 1.7% held by the top ten. Material: PBMCs or T cells enriched from blood (not recorded which). Receptors were obtained from a young woman with acute COVID-19.

The chain carries TRBV20-1 and TRBJ2-1, with 10 bases lining up with TRBD2. The CDR3 loop spans 16 amino acids. The V gene end was trimmed by 3 bases and the J gene end by 8 bases; junction bases not matched to a gene: 13. CDR1 DFQATT and CDR2 SNEGSKA come from the germline V gene (reference sequence). The DNA of the CDR3 is TGCAGTGCTAGTGCGAGACTAGCGGGTGGTCTGGATGAGCAGTTCTTC. Translating gives CSASARLAGGLDEQFF.

This clone appeared once. The DNA is omitted, as the CDR3 cannot be located on it reliably, and the CDR3 follows TCRdb's listing. This chain links TRBV4-2 with TRBJ1-2; no DNA check was done on the table's D call, TRBD1. Counting both end residues, the CDR3 totals 24 amino acids. Per the germline V gene, CDR1 is LGHNA and CDR2 is YNFKEQ. Here the CDR3 reads CASTPVRGLHLRFGDQVNHRGYTF.

The gene calls are TRBV9 and TRBJ1-2, with D possibly TRBD1 on 5 matching bases. This CDR3 comprises 15 residues. The V end was cut by 3 bases, the J end by 7 bases, with 19 bases between. Germline V gene sequence: CDR1 SGDLS, CDR2 YYNGEE. The CDR3 protein is CASSDPLLGGFGYTF. The CDR3 DNA follows: TGTGCCAGCAGCGACCCTCTTCTGGGGGGTTTTGGCTACACCTTC.

The chain has TRBV7-9 and TRBJ1-3, with D possibly TRBD1 on 6 matching bases. The CDR3 consists of 16 residues. Germline assignment: CDR1 SEHNR and CDR2 FQNEAQ (reference sequence). V lost 5 bases to trimming and J lost 4 bases, with 18 bases between them. CDR3 in amino acids: CASSPSGGITGNTIYF. The CDR3 nucleotides read TGTGCCAGCAGCCCAAGCGGGGGCATCACCGGAAACACCATATATTTT.

The chain employs TRBV18 and TRBJ1-1; D is undetermined. Germline assignment: CDR1 KGHSH and CDR2 LQKENI. Trimming took off 4 bases at V and 2 bases at J, with 11 bases between the two ends. The CDR3 extends over 14 amino acids. Here the CDR3 reads CASSQGAINTEAFF. The CDR3 DNA is TGTGCCAGCTCACAGGGAGCAATAAACACTGAAGCTTTCTTT.

This rearrangement joins TRBV11-2 to TRBJ2-4; tentative D call: TRBD2 (5 bases). Germline V gives CDR1 SGHAT, CDR2 FQNNGV. The V and J ends lost 8 bases and 1 base respectively, with 18 bases between them. The CDR3 is made up of 16 amino acids. Here the CDR3 reads CASSEVSGLAKNIQYF. The CDR3 bases are TGTGCCAGCTCGGAGGTGTCGGGATTGGCCAAAAACATTCAGTACTTC. The whole variable domain, filled in from reference TRBV11-2 and TRBJ2-4, reads EAGVAQSPRYKIIEKRQSVAFWCNPISGHATLYWYQQILGQGPKLLIQFQNNGVVDDSQLPKDRFSAERLKGVDSTLKIQPAKLEDSAVYLCASSEVSGLAKNIQYFGAGTRLSVL.

The chain links TRBV10-1 to TRBJ2-1; 11 bases are a match to TRBD2. V lost 6 bases, J lost 4 bases, and 8 bases stayed unmatched. Germline V lookup: CDR1 WNHNN, CDR2 SYGVQD (reference sequence). The CDR3 runs 16 residues. CDR3 amino acids: CASRATGTSGYNEQFF. The CDR3 DNA reads as TGCGCCAGCAGAGCCACCGGGACTAGCGGTTACAATGAGCAGTTCTTC.

The chain is built from TRBV2 and TRBJ2-3, with a weak D call TRBD1 (7 bases). The CDR3 has 16 residues. Looked up from germline, CDR1 is SNHLY and CDR2 is FYNNEI. Trimming removed 2 bases at V and 9 bases at J, with 21 bases between. CDR3 region: CASSERRGPPGKTQYF. DNA of the CDR3: TGTGCCAGCAGTGAACGGAGGGGGCCGCCCGGGAAAACGCAGTATTTT.

The chain is built from TRBV19 and TRBJ1-3, with 8 bases aligning to TRBD1. Germline V CDR1 and CDR2: LNHDA, SQIVND (reference sequence). V shed 8 bases and J 2 bases; nucleotides not matched to a gene: 11. The CDR3 covers 16 residues. The CDR3 is CASEDWTGRAGNTIYF. As DNA, the CDR3 is TGTGCCAGTGAGGATTGGACAGGGAGGGCTGGAAACACCATATATTTT.

The table lists this clone with a count of one. This chain connects TRBV11-1 to TRBJ2-7, with 10 bases fitting TRBD1. Trimming took 5 bases from V and 6 from J; bases not matched to a gene: 13. CDR3 length: 16 amino acids. CDR1 is SGHAT and CDR2 is FQDESV in the germline V gene (reference sequence). The CDR3 protein is CASSLSRGQGPLEQYF. The CDR3 nucleotides read TGTGCCAGCAGCCTCAGTCGGGGACAGGGGCCCCTCGAGCAGTACTTC.